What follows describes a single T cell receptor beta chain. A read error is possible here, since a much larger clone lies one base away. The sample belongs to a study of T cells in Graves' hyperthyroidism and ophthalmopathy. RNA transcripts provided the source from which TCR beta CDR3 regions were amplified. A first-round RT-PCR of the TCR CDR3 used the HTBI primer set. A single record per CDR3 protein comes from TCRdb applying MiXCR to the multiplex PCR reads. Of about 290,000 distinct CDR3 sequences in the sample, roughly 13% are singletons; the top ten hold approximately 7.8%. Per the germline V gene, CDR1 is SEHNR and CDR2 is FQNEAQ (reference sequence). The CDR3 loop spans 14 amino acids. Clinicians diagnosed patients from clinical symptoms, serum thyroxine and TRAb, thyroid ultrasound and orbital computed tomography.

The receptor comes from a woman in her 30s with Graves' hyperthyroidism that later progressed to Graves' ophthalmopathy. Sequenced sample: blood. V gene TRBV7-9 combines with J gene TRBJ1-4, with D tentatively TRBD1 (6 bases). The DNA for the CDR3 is TGTGCCAGCAGCTTCGTTTCGGGGGCTGAAGAACTGTTTTTT. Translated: CASSFVSGAEELFF.